This TCR beta chain was captured by sequencing in a study of T-cell memory formation after mild COVID-19. Study-level background: For the most part, TCR clusters were specific to one donor.

TCRdb reprocessed the 5' RACE reads with MiXCR, giving one entry per CDR3 protein. Of about 180,000 distinct CDR3 sequences listed, approximately 16% are singletons. Whole-study findings and limits: Whether second-wave clones peaking at day 37 were SARS-CoV-2 specific went unconfirmed.

This clonotype was counted ten times or more. Its antigen is as yet unknown. A read error may produce the germline difference seen at one junction end. Germline CDR1 SGHRS, CDR2 YFSETQ. The CDR3 runs to 13 residues. The clonotype originates from an adult woman who had mild COVID-19 (a few samples of this study predate the infection). Cell type and time point are not known. Specimen: PBMCs or a T cell subset sorted from them (not recorded which). This chain uses TRBV5-1 with TRBJ2-3; D is unresolved. The DNA for the CDR3 is TGTGCCAGCAGTCCCGGAGGCACAGATACGCAGTATTTT. Its protein is CASSPGGTDTQYF. Full variable domain (rest looked up from reference TRBV5-1 and TRBJ2-3): KAGVTQTPRYLIKTRGQQVTLSCSPISGHRSVSWYQQTPGQGLQFLFEYFSETQRNKGNFPGRFSGRQFSNSRSEMNVSTLELGDSALYLCASSPGGTDTQYFGPGTRLTVL.